This T cell receptor (beta chain) was profiled in a study of cytomegalovirus exposure and HLA in healthy donors. Germline V gene data show CDR1 as SGHRS and CDR2 as YFSETQ. V shed 2 bases and J shed 8 bases, with 13 bases lying between them. This CDR3 comprises 14 residues. 60 Vbeta and 13 Jbeta primers were used in PCR. Clones were read by immunoSEQ multiplex PCR, and TCRdb kept only the in-frame ones, dropping some. This specimen shows about 190,000 clones; the ten leading clones hold approximately 6.5%. This chain connects TRBV5-1 to TRBJ1-4, with D maybe TRBD1 (6 bases). The origin of this receptor is a man between 25 and 39 years old in good health and CMV-seronegative. Sequencing used PBMCs. The DNA for the CDR3 is TGCGCCAGCAGCTTAGCGGGGGCAGGGGAAAAACTGTTTTTT. Its translation: CASSLAGAGEKLFF.